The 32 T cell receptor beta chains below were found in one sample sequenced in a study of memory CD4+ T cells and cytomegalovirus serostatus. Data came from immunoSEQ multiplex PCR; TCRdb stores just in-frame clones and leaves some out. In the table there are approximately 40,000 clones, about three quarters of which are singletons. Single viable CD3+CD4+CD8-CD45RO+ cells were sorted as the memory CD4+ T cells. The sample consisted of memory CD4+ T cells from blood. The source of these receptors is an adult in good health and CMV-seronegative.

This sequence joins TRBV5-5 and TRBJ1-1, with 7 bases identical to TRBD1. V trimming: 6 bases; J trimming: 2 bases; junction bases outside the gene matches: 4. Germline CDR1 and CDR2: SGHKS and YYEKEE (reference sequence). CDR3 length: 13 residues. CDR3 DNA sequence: TGTGCCAGCAACCGACAGGGAAACACTGAAGCTTTCTTT. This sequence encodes CASNRQGNTEAFF. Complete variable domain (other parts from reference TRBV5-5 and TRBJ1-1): DAGVTQSPTHLIKTRGQQVTLRCSPISGHKSVSWYQQVLGQGPQFIFQYYEKEERGRGNFPDRFSARQFPNYSSELNVNALLLGDSALYLCASNRQGNTEAFFGQGTRLTVV.

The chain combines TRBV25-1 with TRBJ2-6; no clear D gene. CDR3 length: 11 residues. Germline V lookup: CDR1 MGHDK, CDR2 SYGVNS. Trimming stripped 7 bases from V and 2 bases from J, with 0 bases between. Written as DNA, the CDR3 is TGTGCCAGCACTGGGGCCAACGTCCTGACTTTC. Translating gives CASTGANVLTF.

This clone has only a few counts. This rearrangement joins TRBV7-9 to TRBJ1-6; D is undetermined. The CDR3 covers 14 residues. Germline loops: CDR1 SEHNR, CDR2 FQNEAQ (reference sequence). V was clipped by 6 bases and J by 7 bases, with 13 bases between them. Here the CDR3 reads CASSLTPLNSPLHF. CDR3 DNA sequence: TGTGCCAGCAGTTTGACTCCTTTAAATTCACCCCTCCACTTT.

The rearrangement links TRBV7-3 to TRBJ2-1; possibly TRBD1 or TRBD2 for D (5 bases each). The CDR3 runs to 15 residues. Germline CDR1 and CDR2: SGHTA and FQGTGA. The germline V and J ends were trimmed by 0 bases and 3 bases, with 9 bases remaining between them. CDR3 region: CASSLTGDVYNEQFF. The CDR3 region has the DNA TGTGCCAGCAGCTTAACAGGGGACGTCTACAATGAGCAGTTCTTC.

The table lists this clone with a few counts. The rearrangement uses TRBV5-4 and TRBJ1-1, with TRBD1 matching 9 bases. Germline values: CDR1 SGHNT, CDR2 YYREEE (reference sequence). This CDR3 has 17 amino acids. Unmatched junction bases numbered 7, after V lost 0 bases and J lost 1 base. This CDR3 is CASSLGFKGQGNTEAFF. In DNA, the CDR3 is TGTGCCAGCAGCTTGGGATTCAAGGGACAGGGGAACACTGAAGCTTTCTTT. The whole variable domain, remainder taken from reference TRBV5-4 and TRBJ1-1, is ETGVTQSPTHLIKTRGQQVTLRCSSQSGHNTVSWYQQALGQGPQFIFQYYREEENGRGNFPPRFSGLQFPNYSSELNVNALELDDSALYLCASSLGFKGQGNTEAFFGQGTRLTVV.

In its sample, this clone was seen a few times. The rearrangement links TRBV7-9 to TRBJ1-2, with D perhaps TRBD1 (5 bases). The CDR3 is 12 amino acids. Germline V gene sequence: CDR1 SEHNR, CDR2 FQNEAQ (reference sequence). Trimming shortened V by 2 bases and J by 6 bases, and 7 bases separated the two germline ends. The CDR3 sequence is CASSLWGDGYTF. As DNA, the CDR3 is TGTGCCAGCAGCTTATGGGGCGATGGCTACACCTTC.

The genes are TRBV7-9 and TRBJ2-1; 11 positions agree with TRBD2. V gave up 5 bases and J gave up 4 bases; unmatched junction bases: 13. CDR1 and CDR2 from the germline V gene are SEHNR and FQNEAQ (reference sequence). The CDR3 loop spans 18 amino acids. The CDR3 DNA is TGTGCCAGCAGCCTCAGACCCCTAACTAGCGGGGGATACAATGAGCAGTTCTTC. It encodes CASSLRPLTSGGYNEQFF.

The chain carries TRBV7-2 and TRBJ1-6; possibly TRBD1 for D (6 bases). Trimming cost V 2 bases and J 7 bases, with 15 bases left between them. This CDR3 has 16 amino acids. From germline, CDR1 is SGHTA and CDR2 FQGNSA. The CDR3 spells CASSLRNRAGNSPLHF. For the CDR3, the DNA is TGTGCCAGCAGCTTACGGAACAGGGCAGGGAATTCACCCCTCCACTTT.

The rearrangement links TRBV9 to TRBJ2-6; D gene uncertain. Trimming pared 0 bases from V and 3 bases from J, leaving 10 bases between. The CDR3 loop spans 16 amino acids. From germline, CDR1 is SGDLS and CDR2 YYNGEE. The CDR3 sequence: CASSVGNGLGANVLTF. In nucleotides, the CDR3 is TGTGCCAGCAGCGTAGGGAATGGGCTTGGGGCCAACGTCCTGACTTTC.

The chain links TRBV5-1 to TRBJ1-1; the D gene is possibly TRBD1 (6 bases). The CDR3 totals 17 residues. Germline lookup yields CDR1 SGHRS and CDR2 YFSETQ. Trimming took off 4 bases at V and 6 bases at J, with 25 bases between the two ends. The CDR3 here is CASSLRVGGIGKAEAFF. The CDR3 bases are TGCGCCAGCAGCCTCCGTGTAGGGGGAATAGGGAAGGCTGAAGCTTTCTTT.

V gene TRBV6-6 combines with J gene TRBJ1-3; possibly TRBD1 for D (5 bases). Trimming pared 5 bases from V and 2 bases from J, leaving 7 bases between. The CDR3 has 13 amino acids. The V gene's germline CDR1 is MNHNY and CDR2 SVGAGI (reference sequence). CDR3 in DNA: TGTGCCAGCAGTGCGACAGCTGGAAACACCATATATTTT. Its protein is CASSATAGNTIYF.

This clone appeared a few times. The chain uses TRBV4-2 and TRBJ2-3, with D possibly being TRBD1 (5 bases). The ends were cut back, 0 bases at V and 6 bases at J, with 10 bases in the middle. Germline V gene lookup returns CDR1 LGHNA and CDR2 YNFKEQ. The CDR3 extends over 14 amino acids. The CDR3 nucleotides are TGTGCCAGCAGCCAAGATAGCAGGGTGGATACGCAGTATTTT. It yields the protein CASSQDSRVDTQYF.

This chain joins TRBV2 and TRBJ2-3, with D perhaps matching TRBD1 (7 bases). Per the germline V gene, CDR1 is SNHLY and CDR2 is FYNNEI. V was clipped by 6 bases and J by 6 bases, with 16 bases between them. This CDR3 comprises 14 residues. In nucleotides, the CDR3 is TGTGCCAGCAGGAGGGGCAGGGGGGTTGATACGCAGTATTTT. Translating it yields CASRRGRGVDTQYF.

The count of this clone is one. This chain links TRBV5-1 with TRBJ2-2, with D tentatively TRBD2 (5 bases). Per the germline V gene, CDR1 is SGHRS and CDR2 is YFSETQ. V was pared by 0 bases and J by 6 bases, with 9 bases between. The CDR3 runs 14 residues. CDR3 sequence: CASSLDSAAGELFF. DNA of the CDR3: TGCGCCAGCAGCTTGGATAGCGCAGCCGGGGAGCTGTTTTTT. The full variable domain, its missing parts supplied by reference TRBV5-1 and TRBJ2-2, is KAGVTQTPRYLIKTRGQQVTLSCSPISGHRSVSWYQQTPGQGLQFLFEYFSETQRNKGNFPGRFSGRQFSNSRSEMNVSTLELGDSALYLCASSLDSAAGELFFGEGSRLTVL.

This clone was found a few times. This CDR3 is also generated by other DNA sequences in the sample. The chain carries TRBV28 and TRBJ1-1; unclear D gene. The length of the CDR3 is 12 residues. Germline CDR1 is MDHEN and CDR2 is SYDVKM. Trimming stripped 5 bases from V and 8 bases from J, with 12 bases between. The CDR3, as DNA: TGTGCCAGCAGTCCAGGACGAAAAGAAGCTTTCTTT. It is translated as CASSPGRKEAFF.

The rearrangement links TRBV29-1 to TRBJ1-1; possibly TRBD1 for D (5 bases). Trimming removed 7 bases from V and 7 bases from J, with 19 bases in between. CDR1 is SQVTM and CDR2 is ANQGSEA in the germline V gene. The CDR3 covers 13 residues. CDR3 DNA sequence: TGCAGCGGGGAGGGAGTGGGGGTTAGTGAAGCTTTCTTT. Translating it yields CSGEGVGVSEAFF.

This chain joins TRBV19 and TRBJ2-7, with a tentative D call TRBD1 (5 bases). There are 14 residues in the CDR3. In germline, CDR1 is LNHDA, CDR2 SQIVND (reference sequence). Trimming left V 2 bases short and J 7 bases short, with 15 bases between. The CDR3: CASSISTPPGEQYF. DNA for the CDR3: TGTGCCAGTAGTATATCGACCCCTCCAGGGGAGCAGTACTTC.

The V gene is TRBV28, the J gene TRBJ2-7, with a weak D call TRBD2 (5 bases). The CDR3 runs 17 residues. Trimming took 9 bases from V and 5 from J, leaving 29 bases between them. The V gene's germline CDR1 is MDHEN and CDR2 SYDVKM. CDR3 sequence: CASKGRAKPLYRHEQYF. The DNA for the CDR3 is TGTGCCAGTAAAGGGAGAGCCAAACCACTCTACCGACACGAGCAGTACTTC.

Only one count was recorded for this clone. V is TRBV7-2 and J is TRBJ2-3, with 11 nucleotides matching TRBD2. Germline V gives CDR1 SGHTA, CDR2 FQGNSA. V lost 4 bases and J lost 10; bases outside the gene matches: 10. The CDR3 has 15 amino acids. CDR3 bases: TGTGCCAGCAGCTCCCTGGTAACTAGCGGGGGTTCGCAGTATTTT. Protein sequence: CASSSLVTSGGSQYF. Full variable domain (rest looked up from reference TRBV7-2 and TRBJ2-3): GAGVSQSPSNKVTEKGKDVELRCDPISGHTALYWYRQSLGQGLEFLIYFQGNSAPDKSGLPSDRFSAERTGGSVSTLTIQRTQQEDSAVYLCASSSLVTSGGSQYFGPGTRLTVL.

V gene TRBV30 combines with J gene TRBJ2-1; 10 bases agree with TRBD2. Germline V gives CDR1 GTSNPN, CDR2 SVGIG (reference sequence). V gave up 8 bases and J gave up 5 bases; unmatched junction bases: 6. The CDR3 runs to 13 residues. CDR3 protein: CARAGGRDNEQFF. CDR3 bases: TGTGCCAGAGCGGGGGGGCGAGACAATGAGCAGTTCTTC. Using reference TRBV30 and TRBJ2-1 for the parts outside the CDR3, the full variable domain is SQTIHQWPATLVQPVGSPLSLECTVEGTSNPNLYWYRQAAGRGLQLLFYSVGIGQISSEVPQNLSASRPQDRQFILSSKKLLLSDSGFYLCARAGGRDNEQFFGPGTRLTVL.

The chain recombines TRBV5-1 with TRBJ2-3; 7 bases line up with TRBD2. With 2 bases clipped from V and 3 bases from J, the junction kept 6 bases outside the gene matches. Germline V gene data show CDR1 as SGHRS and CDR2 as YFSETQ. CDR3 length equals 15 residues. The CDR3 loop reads CASSLSLAETDTQYF. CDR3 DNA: TGCGCCAGCAGCTTAAGTCTAGCGGAAACAGATACGCAGTATTTT.

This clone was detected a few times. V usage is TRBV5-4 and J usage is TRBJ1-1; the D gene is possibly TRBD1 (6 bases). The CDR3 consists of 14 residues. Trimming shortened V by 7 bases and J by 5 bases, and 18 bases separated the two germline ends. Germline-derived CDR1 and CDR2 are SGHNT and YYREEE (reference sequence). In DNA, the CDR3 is TGTGCCAGCTTCGAGTCACAGGGAATAACTGAAGCTTTCTTT. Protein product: CASFESQGITEAFF.

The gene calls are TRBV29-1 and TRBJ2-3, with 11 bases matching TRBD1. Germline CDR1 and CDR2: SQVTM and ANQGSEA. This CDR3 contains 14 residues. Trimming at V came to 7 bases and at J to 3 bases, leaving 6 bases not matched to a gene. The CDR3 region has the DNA TGCAGCGCCAGGACAGGGGGCTTAACAGATACGCAGTATTTT. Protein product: CSARTGGLTDTQYF.

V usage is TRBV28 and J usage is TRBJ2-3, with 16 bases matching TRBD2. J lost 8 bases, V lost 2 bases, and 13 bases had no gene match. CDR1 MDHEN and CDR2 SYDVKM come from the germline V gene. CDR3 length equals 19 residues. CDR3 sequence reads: CASSLPNVGLAGGLGTQYF. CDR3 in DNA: TGTGCCAGCAGTTTACCTAATGTGGGACTAGCGGGGGGGCTCGGTACGCAGTATTTT.

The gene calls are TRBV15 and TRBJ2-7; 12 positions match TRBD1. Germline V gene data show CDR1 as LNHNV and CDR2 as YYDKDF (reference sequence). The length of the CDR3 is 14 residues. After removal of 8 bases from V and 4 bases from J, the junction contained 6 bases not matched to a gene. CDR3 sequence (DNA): TGTGCCACCGGACGGGGACAGGGGGCTTACGAGCAGTACTTC. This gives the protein CATGRGQGAYEQYF.

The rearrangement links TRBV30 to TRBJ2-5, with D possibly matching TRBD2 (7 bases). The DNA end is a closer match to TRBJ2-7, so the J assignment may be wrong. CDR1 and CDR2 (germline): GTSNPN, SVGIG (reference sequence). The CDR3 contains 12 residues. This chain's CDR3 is CAWSGGGHEQYF. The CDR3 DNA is TGTGCCTGGAGTGGGGGGGGCCACGAGCAGTACTTC.

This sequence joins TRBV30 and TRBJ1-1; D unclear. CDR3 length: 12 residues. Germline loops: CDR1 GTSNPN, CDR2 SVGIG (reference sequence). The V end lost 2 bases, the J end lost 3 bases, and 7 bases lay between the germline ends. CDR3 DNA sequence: TGTGCCTGGAGTAAGATAGACACTGAAGCTTTCTTT. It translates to CAWSKIDTEAFF.

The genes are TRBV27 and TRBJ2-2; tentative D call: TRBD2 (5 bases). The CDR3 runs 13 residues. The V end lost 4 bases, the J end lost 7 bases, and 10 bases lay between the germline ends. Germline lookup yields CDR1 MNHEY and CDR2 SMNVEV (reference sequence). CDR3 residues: CASSYGVGGELFF. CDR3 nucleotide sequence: TGTGCCAGCAGTTACGGGGTTGGCGGGGAGCTGTTTTTT.

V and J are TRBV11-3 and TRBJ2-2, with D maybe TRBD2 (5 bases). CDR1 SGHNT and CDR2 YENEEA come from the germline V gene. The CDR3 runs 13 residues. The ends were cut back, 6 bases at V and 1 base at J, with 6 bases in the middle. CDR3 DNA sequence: TGTGCCAGCAGGGACTGGAACACCGGGGAGCTGTTTTTT. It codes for CASRDWNTGELFF.

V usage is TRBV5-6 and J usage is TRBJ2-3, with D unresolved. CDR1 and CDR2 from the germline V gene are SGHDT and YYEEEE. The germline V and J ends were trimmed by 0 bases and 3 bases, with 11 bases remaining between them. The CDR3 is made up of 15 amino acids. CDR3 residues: CASSLGAGKTDTQYF. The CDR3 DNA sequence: TGTGCCAGCAGCTTGGGGGCTGGGAAGACAGATACGCAGTATTTT. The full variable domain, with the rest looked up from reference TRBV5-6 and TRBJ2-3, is DAGVTQSPTHLIKTRGQQVTLRCSPKSGHDTVSWYQQALGQGPQFIFQYYEEEERQRGNFPDRFSGHQFPNYSSELNVNALLLGDSALYLCASSLGAGKTDTQYFGPGTRLTVL.

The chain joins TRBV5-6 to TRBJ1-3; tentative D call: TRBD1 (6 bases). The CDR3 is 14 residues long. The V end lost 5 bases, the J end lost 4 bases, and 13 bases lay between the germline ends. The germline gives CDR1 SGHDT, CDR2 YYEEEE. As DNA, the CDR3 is TGTGCCAGCAGGTATGGACAGTCCGGAAACACCATATATTTT. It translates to CASRYGQSGNTIYF. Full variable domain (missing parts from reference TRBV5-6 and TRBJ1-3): DAGVTQSPTHLIKTRGQQVTLRCSPKSGHDTVSWYQQALGQGPQFIFQYYEEEERQRGNFPDRFSGHQFPNYSSELNVNALLLGDSALYLCASRYGQSGNTIYFGEGSWLTVV.

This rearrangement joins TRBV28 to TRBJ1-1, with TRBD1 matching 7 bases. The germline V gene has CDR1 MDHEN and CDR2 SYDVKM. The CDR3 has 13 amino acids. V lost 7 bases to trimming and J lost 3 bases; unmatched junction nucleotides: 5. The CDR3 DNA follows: TGTGCCAGCACCCGAGGGGGCTACACTGAAGCTTTCTTT. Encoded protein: CASTRGGYTEAFF.